One and the same sample provided the 21 T cell receptor beta chains below, sequenced in a study of blood T cell repertoires in COVID-19. Sequencing used immunoSEQ multiplex PCR; TCRdb keeps in-frame clones, though not all of them. The table includes roughly 200,000 clones, 75% to 90% detected once. Sequencing was done on a sample of PBMCs or T cells enriched from blood (not recorded which). The receptors shown here come from a man aged 35-49 years who had recovered from COVID-19.

The genes are TRBV19 and TRBJ2-3, with TRBD1 identical over 9 bases. The junction had 3 bases not matched to a gene; V was cut back by 3 bases and J by 2 bases. The CDR3 contains 15 residues. CDR1 LNHDA and CDR2 SQIVND come from the germline V gene (reference sequence). CDR3 in amino acids: CASSIWDRDTDTQYF. The CDR3 DNA reads TGTGCCAGTAGTATCTGGGACAGGGACACAGATACGCAGTATTTT.

Comments on this clone: The junction departs from the called germline gene at one end, perhaps through a read error. The chain carries TRBV27 and TRBJ2-1; D unclear. The germline V gene encodes CDR1 MNHEY and CDR2 SMNVEV (reference sequence). There are 9 residues in the CDR3. The CDR3, as DNA: TGTGCCAGCAGTTGCTATCTCCTCTTC. Translation gives CASSCYLLF.

V is TRBV6-1 and J is TRBJ2-2; D is ambiguous. This CDR3 has 14 residues. Trimming cost V 1 base and J 1 base, with 4 bases left between them. Per the germline V gene, CDR1 is MNHNS and CDR2 is SASEGT. Here the CDR3 reads CASSEVLNTGELFF. Here the CDR3 DNA reads TGTGCCAGCAGTGAAGTCCTGAACACCGGGGAGCTGTTTTTT.

This chain joins TRBV7-2 and TRBJ2-5, with D possibly being TRBD2 (6 bases). Looked up from germline, CDR1 is SGHTA and CDR2 is FQGNSA. The CDR3 covers 14 residues. The V end lost 2 bases, the J end lost 1 base, and 8 bases lay between the germline ends. As DNA, the CDR3 is TGTGCCAGCAGCTTATGGAGGGTCCAAGAGACCCAGTACTTC. Its translation is CASSLWRVQETQYF.

The gene calls are TRBV9 and TRBJ1-6; TRBD1 aligns across 7 bases. The germline V gene has CDR1 SGDLS and CDR2 YYNGEE. The CDR3 loop spans 16 amino acids. V was clipped by 2 bases and J by 7 bases; unmatched bases: 9. The CDR3 coding sequence is TGTGCCAGCAGCGTGGGGACAGATTGGCCGAATTCACCCCTCCACTTT. Translated, it gives CASSVGTDWPNSPLHF.

The chain carries TRBV4-1 and TRBJ1-2; the D is unclear. V lost 3 bases and J lost 7, with 15 bases in between. CDR1 and CDR2 (germline): MGHRA, YSYEKL. The CDR3 runs 14 residues. The CDR3 DNA follows: TGCGCCAGCAGCCACCAAGGACGGCGGGTTGGCTACACCTTC. The encoded protein is CASSHQGRRVGYTF.

This clone was found once. V gene TRBV7-2 combines with J gene TRBJ1-6, with no clear D. The CDR3 runs 17 residues. The V gene lost 5 bases and the J gene lost 5 bases, with 19 bases spanning the gap. The germline CDR1 and CDR2 sequences are SGHTA and FQGNSA. In DNA form, the CDR3 reads TGTGCCAGCAGCCCAACTCGACAATCAAGAAATAATTCACCCCTCCACTTT. Protein sequence: CASSPTRQSRNNSPLHF.

This chain connects TRBV24-1 to TRBJ2-1; no reliable D call. The germline gives CDR1 KGHDR, CDR2 SFDVKD. CDR3 length: 15 amino acids. V lost 4 bases and J lost 4, with 13 bases in between. CDR3 protein: CATSDPGSGYNEQFF. The CDR3 region has the DNA TGTGCCACCAGTGACCCGGGTAGTGGATACAATGAGCAGTTCTTC.

This clone was seen a single time. V is TRBV19 and J is TRBJ1-2; 10 bases align to TRBD1. V trimming: 5 bases; J trimming: 8 bases; junction bases outside the gene matches: 5. Germline V CDR1 and CDR2: LNHDA, SQIVND (reference sequence). The CDR3 loop spans 13 amino acids. DNA for the CDR3: TGTGCCAGTAGTCACGACAGGGGGCTCGGCTACACCTTC. Its translation: CASSHDRGLGYTF.

This clone was detected a few times. CDR3 nucleotide sequence: TGCGCCAGCAGGGGGAGCACCCTTGTCGAAGCTTTCTTT. Its translation: CASRGSTLVEAFF. The genes are TRBV5-1 and TRBJ1-1; D ambiguous. CDR3 length: 13 amino acids. Germline CDR1 reads SGHRS; CDR2 reads YFSETQ. Trimming stripped 5 bases from V and 8 bases from J, with 16 bases between.

The gene calls are TRBV6-5 and TRBJ2-2; 7 bases fit TRBD2. In germline, CDR1 is MNHEY, CDR2 SVGAGI. The CDR3 contains 13 residues. V trimming: 2 bases; J trimming: 8 bases; junction bases outside the gene matches: 2. The CDR3 DNA reads TGTGCCAGCAGTTACAGCGGGGATGGGGAGCTGTTTTTT. This translates into CASSYSGDGELFF.

The genes are TRBV5-8 and TRBJ1-4, with D perhaps matching TRBD1 (6 bases). The V end was cut by 4 bases, the J end by 7 bases, with 20 bases between. The CDR3 length is 16 residues. The V gene's germline CDR1 is SGHTS and CDR2 YDEGEE. CDR3 sequence: CASSHPQALGGEKLFF. The DNA for the CDR3 is TGTGCCAGCAGCCACCCTCAGGCCCTAGGGGGTGAAAAACTGTTTTTT.

The V call is TRBV28, the J call TRBJ1-2; no definite D call. CDR1 is MDHEN and CDR2 is SYDVKM in the germline V gene. The CDR3 covers 12 residues. The ends were cut back, 5 bases at V and 2 bases at J, with 6 bases in the middle. The CDR3 protein is CASSQVNYGYTF. The CDR3 region has the DNA TGTGCCAGCAGTCAGGTCAACTATGGCTACACCTTC.

This chain links TRBV5-4 with TRBJ2-7, with D unclear. This CDR3 has 15 amino acids. The germline V gene encodes CDR1 SGHNT and CDR2 YYREEE (reference sequence). Deletions cut 0 bases from V and 1 base from J, with 11 bases between. CDR3 nucleotides: TGTGCCAGCAGCTTGGAATCGGTCCGATCCTACGAGCAGTACTTC. This translates into CASSLESVRSYEQYF.

This rearrangement joins TRBV4-1 to TRBJ2-5, with 11 nucleotides matching TRBD2. V lost 4 bases and J lost 3; bases outside the gene matches: 4. This CDR3 has 15 residues. CDR1 MGHRA and CDR2 YSYEKL come from the germline V gene. CDR3 bases: TGCGCCAGCAGCCGCTTGGGACTAGCGGAAGAGACCCAGTACTTC. Its protein is CASSRLGLAEETQYF.

Regarding this clone: This CDR3 is also generated by other DNA sequences in the sample. The chain couples TRBV27 to TRBJ1-5; possible D gene TRBD1, 6 bases. The CDR3 spans 15 residues. The germline V gene encodes CDR1 MNHEY and CDR2 SMNVEV (reference sequence). With 0 bases removed from V and 6 bases from J, the gap between germline ends came to 12 bases. The CDR3 bases are TGTGCCAGCAGTTTATCTCAAACAGGGAGTCAGCCCCAGCATTTT. This encodes CASSLSQTGSQPQHF.

This clone was observed once. V is TRBV28 and J is TRBJ1-6; tentatively, D is TRBD1 (5 bases). Germline loops: CDR1 MDHEN, CDR2 SYDVKM. The CDR3 contains 16 residues. Trimming removed 4 bases at V and 4 bases at J, with 14 bases between. In nucleotides, the CDR3 is TGTGCCAGCAGTTCACCAGTGGGGGGTTATAATTCACCCCTCCACTTT. It translates to CASSSPVGGYNSPLHF.

A remark on this clone: The sample holds other DNA sequences that translate to the same CDR3. This chain uses TRBV27 with TRBJ1-5; D is perhaps TRBD1 (6 bases). Per the germline V gene, CDR1 is MNHEY and CDR2 is SMNVEV (reference sequence). The V and J ends lost 2 bases and 6 bases respectively, with 11 bases between them. This CDR3 is built from 14 residues. CDR3 in DNA: TGTGCCAGCAGTTTAGGGGGGGCAGGTCAGCCCCAGCATTTT. It is translated as CASSLGGAGQPQHF.

The chain carries TRBV11-3 and TRBJ1-1; D possibly corresponds to TRBD1 (6 bases). V was pared by 6 bases and J by 1 base, with 18 bases between. CDR3 size: 16 residues. Germline CDR1 SGHNT, CDR2 YENEEA. The CDR3: CASRILTGTPNTEAFF. The CDR3 DNA reads as TGTGCCAGCAGAATACTTACGGGGACACCGAACACTGAAGCTTTCTTT. The full variable domain, rest sourced from reference TRBV11-3 and TRBJ1-1, is EAGVVQSPRYKIIEKKQPVAFWCNPISGHNTLYWYLQNLGQGPELLIRYENEEAVDDSQLPKDRFSAERLKGVDSTLKIQPAELGDSAVYLCASRILTGTPNTEAFFGQGTRLTVV.

The chain combines TRBV5-1 with TRBJ2-1; TRBD2 matches at 7 bases. The CDR3 length is 18 residues. V lost 0 bases and J lost 3; bases outside the gene matches: 12. Germline V CDR1 and CDR2: SGHRS, YFSETQ. The CDR3 reads CASSLVPGGSAVYNEQFF. CDR3 DNA: TGCGCCAGCAGCTTGGTTCCGGGCGGGAGCGCGGTCTACAATGAGCAGTTCTTC.

The chain uses TRBV5-1 and TRBJ1-4, with 7 nucleotides matching TRBD1. Germline lookup yields CDR1 SGHRS and CDR2 YFSETQ. The trim removed 4 bases at V and 6 bases at J, leaving 6 bases unmatched. This CDR3 is 14 amino acids long. The CDR3 region is CASSATGPYEKLFF. CDR3 bases: TGCGCCAGCAGCGCGACAGGGCCTTATGAAAAACTGTTTTTT.